A selection of T cell receptor beta chains follows, all from one sample in a study of blood T cell repertoires in COVID-19. Profiling relied on immunoSEQ multiplex PCR, and the TCRdb table lists in-frame clones only, not all of them. The profile shows tens of thousands of clones, around 87% of them singletons. The sample consisted of peripheral blood. The receptors here all came from a man aged 55 to 69 with active or convalescent COVID-19. CDR3s include the opening cysteine and the closing phenylalanine or tryptophan. A D gene is named only where the DNA matches it firmly. Size is omitted from some rows. Given values are once, few, many or a class for expanded clones.

J	length	V	size	D	DNA	CDR3
TRBJ2-7	16	TRBV5-1	.	TRBD2	TGCGCCAGCAGCTTAAACGGTGCGGGAGGTTCCTACGAGCAGTACTTC	CASSLNGAGGSYEQYF
TRBJ2-2	16	TRBV6-2/TRBV6-3	.	TRBD1	TGTGCCAGCAGTACCAGGACAGGGATGTCCCCCGGGGAGCTGTTTTTT	CASSTRTGMSPGELFF
TRBJ1-6	18	TRBV7-9	.	.	TGTGCCAGCAGCCCGCTGGCTAGGGGGAGCTCCTATAATTCACCCCTCCACTTT	CASSPLARGSSYNSPLHF
TRBJ2-3	15	TRBV6-6	.	.	TGTGCCAGCAGTAAACAGGGGGGGGACACAGATACGCAGTATTTT	CASSKQGGDTDTQYF
TRBJ1-3	12	TRBV6-5	.	.	TGTGCCAGCAGCCGCCGAGGAGGCACCATATATTTT	CASSRRGGTIYF
TRBJ1-2	17	TRBV6-2/TRBV6-3	.	TRBD1	TGTGCCAGCAGCGGACGGGACAGGGGTTTTAACCACTATGGCTACACCTTC	CASSGRDRGFNHYGYTF
TRBJ2-1	15	TRBV12-5	once	TRBD2	TGTGCTAGTGGTTTGACCGGGACTAAATACAATGAGCAGTTCTTC	CASGLTGTKYNEQFF
TRBJ1-2	16	TRBV30	.	.	TGTGCCTGGAGCTCCGGCGGGGCACATTCCAGCTATGGCTACACCTTC	CAWSSGGAHSSYGYTF
TRBJ2-1	16	TRBV4-1	few	.	TGCGCCAGCAGCCAAGAGCGGGGCGGAGGGGACAATGAGCAGTTCTTC	CASSQERGGGDNEQFF
TRBJ1-1	14	TRBV5-5	.	.	TGTGCCAGCAGCTTGGGGAGGGTGAACACTGAAGCTTTCTTT	CASSLGRVNTEAFF
TRBJ2-3	18	TRBV6-2/TRBV6-3	.	TRBD2	TGTGCCAGCAGTTACTCCCTAGCGGGGATCCAAAGCACAGATACGCAGTATTTT	CASSYSLAGIQSTDTQYF
TRBJ2-2	14	TRBV19	.	.	TGTGCCAGTAAGGACAGAAGGAACACCGGGGAGCTGTTTTTT	CASKDRRNTGELFF
TRBJ1-6	15	TRBV2	.	TRBD1	TGTGCCAGCAGTGAGACTGTAGGGGGGACAGGACCCCTCCACTTT	CASSETVGGTGPLHF
TRBJ1-2	14	TRBV27	.	TRBD1	TGTGCCAGCAAACCCGCCGGGACAGGGTATGGCTACACCTTC	CASKPAGTGYGYTF
TRBJ2-3	15	TRBV19	.	.	TGTGCCAGTAGGAGACAGGCCTTTGGCACAGATACGCAGTATTTT	CASRRQAFGTDTQYF
TRBJ2-5	13	TRBV12-3/TRBV12-4	.	.	TGTGCCAGCAGTTTGACTAGGTGGGAGACCCAGTACTTC	CASSLTRWETQYF
TRBJ2-1	12	TRBV3-1/TRBV3-2	.	TRBD1	TGTGCCAGCAGCGACTTGACAGGGGCTCCCCTCTTC	CASSDLTGAPLF
TRBJ1-5	15	TRBV5-6	.	.	TGTGCCAGCAGCTTGTTGTCCAGGGACAATCAGCCCCAGCATTTT	CASSLLSRDNQPQHF
TRBJ1-1	14	TRBV21-1	few	.	TGTGCCAGAGCAGCATGGCAGGGGAACACTGAAGCTTTCTTT	CARAAWQGNTEAFF
TRBJ1-1	17	TRBV7-8	.	TRBD1	TGTGCCAGCAGCTTAGGCCTCCGGGACAGAGTGAACACTGAAGCTTTCTTT	CASSLGLRDRVNTEAFF
TRBJ1-1	14	TRBV7-9	.	.	TGTGCCAGCAGCCAACAGGGTTTTGGCACTGAAGCTTTCTTT	CASSQQGFGTEAFF
TRBJ1-4	16	TRBV28	.	TRBD1	TGTGCCAGCAGTTTGTCCCAGGGGGCCCCGAGCGAAAAACTGTTTTTT	CASSLSQGAPSEKLFF
TRBJ1-3	16	TRBV4-1	.	.	TGCGCCAGCAGCCAAGGTGTCAGTGTATCTGGAAACACCATATATTTT	CASSQGVSVSGNTIYF
TRBJ1-1	14	TRBV12-5	.	.	TGTGCTAGTGGTCCGGACGGGGGTAGCGCTGAAGCTTTCTTT	CASGPDGGSAEAFF
TRBJ2-4	17	TRBV7-6	.	.	TGTGCCAGCAGCCCGGGTAGTGGGGCTTTGGCCAAAAACATTCAGTACTTC	CASSPGSGALAKNIQYF
TRBJ2-4	14	TRBV5-1	.	TRBD1	TGCGCCAGCAGCTTGAGTGCAGGGGGAAACATTCAGTACTTC	CASSLSAGGNIQYF
TRBJ1-4	15	TRBV7-3	.	.	TGTGCCAGCAGCTTGTCCCCTGTAACTAATGAAAAACTGTTTTTT	CASSLSPVTNEKLFF
TRBJ2-5	14	TRBV7-8	.	.	TGTATGGTGGCTGTCCAGGGTTTCGGAGAGACCCAGTACTTC	CMVAVQGFGETQYF
TRBJ1-2	13	TRBV6-5	.	.	TGTGCCAGCAGTTACTCCGGCGGGCACGGCTACACCTTC	CASSYSGGHGYTF
TRBJ1-5	15	TRBV28	once	TRBD1	TGTGCCAGCAGTAGGACAGGGGGAACAAATCAGCCCCAGCATTTT	CASSRTGGTNQPQHF
TRBJ2-5	11	TRBV5-4	.	.	TGTGCCAGCAGCTTGGCTGAGACCCAGTACTTC	CASSLAETQYF
TRBJ2-5	15	TRBV2	.	.	TGTGCCAGCACTGATAGGAGATCACAAATGTCGACCCAGTACTTC	CASTDRRSQMSTQYF
TRBJ1-2	15	TRBV9	.	TRBD1	TGTGCCAGCAGCGTAGCGGGGACAGGGGGGTATGGCTACACCTTC	CASSVAGTGGYGYTF
TRBJ1-2	13	TRBV10-3	.	.	TGTGCCATCAGTGAGCCTAAGGACAGAGGCTACACCTTC	CAISEPKDRGYTF
TRBJ1-3	16	TRBV28	.	.	TGTGCCAGCAGTTTCTCGTTCAGGGGCTCTGGAAACACCATATATTTT	CASSFSFRGSGNTIYF
TRBJ2-1	14	TRBV6-2/TRBV6-3	few	TRBD2	TGTGCCAGCAGCCGTAGCGGGGGGGCAAAAGAGCAGTTCTTC	CASSRSGGAKEQFF
TRBJ2-2	13	TRBV7-9	.	.	TGTGCCAGCAGCTTAGTACTCACCGGGGAGCTGTTTTTT	CASSLVLTGELFF
TRBJ2-5	16	TRBV5-4	.	TRBD1	TGTGCCAGCAGCGGGGGATGGGGACAGGGCCAAGAGACCCAGTACTTC	CASSGGWGQGQETQYF
TRBJ1-4	13	TRBV28	.	.	TGTGCCAGCAGTTTTTTCCGTAATGAAAAACTGTTTTTT	CASSFFRNEKLFF
TRBJ1-1	14	TRBV27	few	TRBD1	TGTGCCAGCAGTTTAAGACAGGGCGGCACTGAAGCTTTCTTT	CASSLRQGGTEAFF
TRBJ1-4	15	TRBV28	.	TRBD1	TGTGCCAGCAGTTCAAACACAGGGGGTTTTGAAAAACTGTTTTTT	CASSSNTGGFEKLFF
TRBJ2-5	14	TRBV9	.	TRBD2	TGTGCCAGCAGCGTGACGGGGGGAAGGGAGACCCAGTACTTC	CASSVTGGRETQYF
TRBJ2-1	15	TRBV19	.	.	TGTGCCAGTAGTATTGGGGGCAGGGGAGTAGGTGAGCAGTTCTTC	CASSIGGRGVGEQFF
TRBJ1-5	12	TRBV19	.	TRBD1	TGTGCCAGCGGGACAGAGTATCAGCCCCAGCATTTT	CASGTEYQPQHF
TRBJ1-5	17	TRBV5-5	once	TRBD1	TGTGCCAGCAGCCCCGGGACAGGGTTCTGGAGCAATCAGCCCCAGCATTTT	CASSPGTGFWSNQPQHF
TRBJ1-4	18	TRBV3-1/TRBV3-2	.	.	TGTGCCAGCAGCCATTCGGCAGGGAAGGCCGCAACTAATGAAAAACTGTTTTTT	CASSHSAGKAATNEKLFF